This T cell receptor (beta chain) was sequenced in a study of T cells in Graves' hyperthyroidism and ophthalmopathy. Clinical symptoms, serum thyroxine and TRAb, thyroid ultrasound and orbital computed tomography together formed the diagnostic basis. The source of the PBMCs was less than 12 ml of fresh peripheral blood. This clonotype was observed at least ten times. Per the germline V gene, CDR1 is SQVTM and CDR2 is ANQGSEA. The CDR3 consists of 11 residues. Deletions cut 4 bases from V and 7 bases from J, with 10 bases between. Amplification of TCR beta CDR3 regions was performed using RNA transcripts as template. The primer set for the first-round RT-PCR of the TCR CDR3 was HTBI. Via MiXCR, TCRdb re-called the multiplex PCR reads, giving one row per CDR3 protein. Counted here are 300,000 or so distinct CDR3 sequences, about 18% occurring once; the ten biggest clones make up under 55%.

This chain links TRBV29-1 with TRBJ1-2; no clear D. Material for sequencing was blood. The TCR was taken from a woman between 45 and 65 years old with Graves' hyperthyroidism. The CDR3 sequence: CSVAVLGGYTF. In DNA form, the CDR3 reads TGCAGCGTTGCCGTCTTGGGTGGCTACACCTTC.